The sequence of this T cell receptor (beta chain) was determined in a study of OX40 agonist ivuxolimab in advanced cancers. This CDR3 is built from 15 residues. Germline CDR1 is MNHEY and CDR2 is SVGAGI. J gave up 4 bases and V 6 bases, and 7 bases lay outside the gene matches. Sequencing was performed with immunoSEQ multiplex PCR; in TCRdb, only in-frame clones are kept and a portion is missing. The table shows 50,000 or so clones, with 75% to 90% occurring only once. The sequence was obtained from an adult with an advanced solid tumor such as melanoma, head and neck, liver or kidney cancer. The sequencing used CD4+ or CD8+ T cells sorted from blood, collected in a trial of the OX40 agonist ivuxolimab. The chain combines TRBV6-5 with TRBJ1-4, with 8 bases aligning to TRBD1. CDR3: CASRSQGADNEKLFF. CDR3 DNA: TGTGCCAGCAGGTCCCAGGGGGCAGATAATGAAAAACTGTTTTTT.